A single sample gave rise to the 14 T cell receptor beta chains below, sequenced in a study of post-analysis software for immune sequencing data. Study results and caveats: Five TRBV segments, TRBV5-6, TRBV5-1 and TRBV20-1 among them, were found more frequent in patients than controls.

These receptors' antigens are unknown. Every TCR beta cDNA library bore unique molecular identifiers. MiXCR, applied by TCRdb to the PCR reads, yields one record per CDR3 protein. Counted here are roughly 800,000 distinct CDR3 sequences, approximately 44% occurring once; the ten biggest clones make up roughly 5.2%. The sequenced material came from blood. These receptors all stem from a girl aged 10 to 17 with multiple sclerosis.

CDR3 residues: CSTGYRTEAFF. Written as DNA, the CDR3 is TGCAGCACTGGTTACCGCACTGAAGCTTTCTTT. This sequence joins TRBV29-1 and TRBJ1-1, with unresolved D. Germline CDR1 is SQVTM and CDR2 is ANQGSEA. The CDR3 has 11 amino acids. Trimming removed 8 bases at V and 4 bases at J, with 11 bases between. Looking up the rest from reference TRBV29-1 and TRBJ1-1 gives the full variable domain: SAVISQKPSRDICQRGTSLTIQCQVDSQVTMMFWYRQQPGQSLTLIATANQGSEATYESGFVIDKFPISRPNLTFSTLTVSNMSPEDSSIYLCSTGYRTEAFFGQGTRLTVV.

The V gene is TRBV29-1, the J gene TRBJ2-3, with D perhaps TRBD1 or TRBD2 (5 bases each). Germline V gives CDR1 SQVTM, CDR2 ANQGSEA. Trimming left V 6 bases short and J 8 bases short, with 18 bases between. The CDR3 is 13 residues long. CDR3 nucleotide sequence: TGCAGCGTCGGGACGGCAGGGTTGGGTACGCAGTATTTT. It is translated as CSVGTAGLGTQYF.

The genes are TRBV12-3 or TRBV12-4 and TRBJ2-5, with TRBD2 matching 9 bases. This CDR3 is 18 amino acids long. The V segment lost 0 bases and the J segment 5 bases; nucleotides outside the gene matches: 13. CDR3 DNA sequence: TGTGCCAGCAGTTTAGCTCCCTCGTGGGTAGCGGGAGATGAGACCCAGTACTTC. Residues: CASSLAPSWVAGDETQYF.

The chain is built from TRBV6-5 and TRBJ2-1; 11 bases line up with TRBD1. CDR1 and CDR2 from the germline V gene are MNHEY and SVGAGI. CDR3 length: 14 amino acids. Germline trimming cut 6 bases from V and 7 bases from J; bases unmatched to any gene: 5. Written as DNA, the CDR3 is TGTGCCAGCAGGGGACAGGGGGTCGGAAATGAGCAGTTCTTC. It encodes CASRGQGVGNEQFF.

This clonotype was seen just once. The CDR3 region has the DNA TGTGCCAGCAGTCTCCCCCCATTCAATGAGCAGTTCTTC. Protein: CASSLPPFNEQFF. V gene TRBV6-2 or TRBV6-3 combines with J gene TRBJ2-1; D unresolved. Trimming pared 5 bases from V and 6 bases from J, leaving 11 bases between. This CDR3 has 13 residues. Per the germline V gene, CDR1 is MNHEY and CDR2 is SVGEGT.

The CDR3 region has the DNA TGCGCCAGCAGCTTGATGGGGGCCCCGAACTACGAGCAGTACTTC. Residues: CASSLMGAPNYEQYF. The chain carries TRBV5-1 and TRBJ2-7, with D possibly matching TRBD1 (6 bases). Germline loops: CDR1 SGHRS, CDR2 YFSETQ. CDR3 length: 15 amino acids. The V end lost 1 base, the J end lost 3 bases, and 14 bases lay between the germline ends.

This CDR3 reads CASSQGGTQGQETQYF. Written as DNA, the CDR3 is TGTGCCAGCAGCCAAGGGGGCACACAAGGGCAAGAGACCCAGTACTTC. This chain uses TRBV7-2 with TRBJ2-5; TRBD1 matches 7 bases. Germline CDR1 and CDR2: SGHTA and FQGNSA. Losses at the gene ends were 5 bases for V and 2 bases for J; bases not matched to a gene: 11. The CDR3 contains 16 residues.

The rearrangement joins TRBV2 to TRBJ2-7, with TRBD1 as a possible D gene (5 bases). Deletions cut 6 bases from V and 6 bases from J, with 12 bases between. Looked up from germline, CDR1 is SNHLY and CDR2 is FYNNEI. This CDR3 region has 12 residues. CDR3 loop: CASRADSGEQYF. The DNA for the CDR3 is TGTGCCAGCAGGGCCGACAGTGGCGAGCAGTACTTC.

The chain links TRBV24-1 to TRBJ2-5; TRBD2 might be the D (7 bases). This CDR3 has 12 amino acids. Trimming pared 10 bases from V and 5 bases from J, leaving 13 bases between. The germline gives CDR1 KGHDR, CDR2 SFDVKD. The chain's CDR3 is CATSQGGETQYF. In DNA, the CDR3 is TGTGCCACTTCACAGGGAGGGGAGACCCAGTACTTC.

The chain links TRBV4-1 to TRBJ2-5, with TRBD1 identical over 9 bases. CDR1 and CDR2 from the germline V gene are MGHRA and YSYEKL. V gave up 4 bases and J gave up 0 bases; unmatched junction bases: 9. There are 17 residues in the CDR3. CDR3: CASSLPTGGTNQETQYF. The CDR3 bases are TGCGCCAGCAGCCTTCCGACAGGGGGAACCAACCAAGAGACCCAGTACTTC.

J is TRBJ2-7 and V is TRBV29-1, with TRBD1 identical over 7 bases. The germline V gene has CDR1 SQVTM and CDR2 ANQGSEA. CDR3 size: 13 residues. The ends lost 5 bases at V and 0 bases at J; junction bases unmatched: 4. CDR3 in amino acids: CSVQGEYSYEQYF. The DNA for the CDR3 is TGCAGCGTTCAGGGGGAGTACTCCTACGAGCAGTACTTC.

V usage is TRBV5-1 and J usage is TRBJ2-5; D gene ambiguous. Looked up from germline, CDR1 is SGHRS and CDR2 is YFSETQ. The CDR3 consists of 11 residues. V shed 4 bases and J shed 5 bases, with 6 bases lying between them. DNA of the CDR3: TGCGCCAGCAGCATGACGGAGACCCAGTACTTC. Encoded protein: CASSMTETQYF.

The chain is built from TRBV20-1 and TRBJ1-1; D uncertain. This CDR3 comprises 14 residues. Germline V CDR1 and CDR2: DFQATT, SNEGSKA (reference sequence). V was clipped by 0 bases and J by 0 bases, with 8 bases between them. This chain's CDR3 is CSARDRRMNTEAFF. The CDR3 coding sequence is TGCAGTGCTAGAGATCGGAGGATGAACACTGAAGCTTTCTTT.

This clonotype was counted a few times. V is TRBV6-5 and J is TRBJ2-7; perhaps TRBD2 as D (6 bases). Trimming took off 2 bases at V and 3 bases at J, with 14 bases between the two ends. Germline V gene data show CDR1 as MNHEY and CDR2 as SVGAGI. The CDR3 contains 15 residues. The CDR3 spells CASSYVAGAGYEQYF. The CDR3 DNA is TGTGCCAGCAGTTACGTGGCCGGAGCGGGCTACGAGCAGTACTTC.